The clone carrying this T cell receptor beta chain was seen at least ten times. CDR1 is SNHLY, CDR2 FYNNEI, per germline. Losses at the gene ends were 4 bases for V and 8 bases for J; bases not matched to a gene: 12. The CDR3 has 15 amino acids. The source of the sample is a study of regulatory T cells in long-lasting Graves disease. To make TCR beta libraries, researchers used iRepertoire HTBI primers and Arm-PCR of CDR3 regions. TCRdb used MiXCR to reprocess the multiplex PCR reads, holding one entry per CDR3 protein. The sample holds 250,000 to 300,000 distinct CDR3 sequences, approximately 18% seen once. As for time point: newly diagnosed GD, antithyroid drugs for less than 3 months. Following extraction of RNA from PBMCs, that RNA was used to make the TCR library. The data were also submitted as part of a second study, on T cells in Graves' hyperthyroidism and ophthalmopathy.

The source material was peripheral blood mononuclear cells (PBMCs), sampled at new diagnosis, from a patient treated with antithyroid drugs. The J gene is TRBJ1-2, the V gene TRBV2; 8 positions agree with TRBD1. The source of this sequence is a woman aged 25 to 39 with Graves disease. The CDR3 protein is CASSVATGDFSGYTF. CDR3 nucleotide sequence: TGTGCCAGCAGTGTCGCGACAGGGGACTTTAGCGGCTACACCTTC. The full variable domain, its missing parts supplied by reference TRBV2 and TRBJ1-2, is EPEVTQTPSHQVTQMGQEVILRCVPISNHLYFYWYRQILGQKVEFLVSFYNNEISEKSEIFDDQFSVERPDGSNFTLKIRSTKLEDSAMYFCASSVATGDFSGYTFGSGTRLTVV.